This TCR beta chain was obtained from a study of blood T cell repertoires in COVID-19. About the study: The cDNA or gDNA used as material had been derived from T cells, B-cell-depleted T cells, or PBMCs.

Seattle-derived patients entered the study during active infection and were followed longitudinally. V lost 0 bases and J lost 2, with 9 bases in between. This CDR3 is 14 amino acids long. Germline lookup yields CDR1 SGDLS and CDR2 YYNGEE. In the original workflow: Nucleated cell number was recorded as an estimate derived from reference gene primer amplification. Produced via immunoSEQ multiplex PCR; TCRdb's table is partial and in-frame only. V, J and clone size are those of that table, while D and trimming were read from the DNA. The sample lists roughly 250,000 clones, approximately 87% seen once, with approximately 12% in the top ten.

The sequenced sample consisted of peripheral blood. This chain joins TRBV9 and TRBJ2-7; D gene unclear. The sequence derives from a woman in her 30s with COVID-19, enrolled during active disease. This CDR3 is CASSVGVSPYEQYF. CDR3 coding DNA: TGTGCCAGCAGCGTAGGTGTCAGTCCCTACGAGCAGTACTTC.